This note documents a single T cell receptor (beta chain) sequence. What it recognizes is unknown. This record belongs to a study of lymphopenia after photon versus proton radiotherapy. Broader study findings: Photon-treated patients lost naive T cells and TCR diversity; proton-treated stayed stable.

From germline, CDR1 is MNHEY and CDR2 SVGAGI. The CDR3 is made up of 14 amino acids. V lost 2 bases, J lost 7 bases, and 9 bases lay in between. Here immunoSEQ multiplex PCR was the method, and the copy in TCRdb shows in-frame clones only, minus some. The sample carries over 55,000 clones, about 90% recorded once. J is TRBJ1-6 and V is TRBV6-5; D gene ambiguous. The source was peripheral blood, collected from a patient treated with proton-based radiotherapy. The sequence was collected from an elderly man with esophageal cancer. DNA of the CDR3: TGTGCCAGCAGTTACCGAGAGCGGAATTCACCCCTCCACTTT. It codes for CASSYRERNSPLHF.